The rows below give T cell receptor beta chains drawn from one sample of a study of response to subunit inactivated influenza vaccine. MiXCR, applied by TCRdb to the RT-PCR reads, yields one record per CDR3 protein. The sample lists under 200,000 distinct CDR3 sequences, over 9.5% occurring once. These data were also filed under a second study, of T cells expressing NK-cell markers.

The sample here was CD8+ T cells sorted from PBMCs, taken approximately 13 days after vaccination. The receptors originated from a man aged 45-65 years who received an inactivated influenza vaccine. Both conserved end residues are part of each CDR3. A D gene is named only where the DNA matches it firmly. Size values are once, few and many counts, or a class for expanded clones, and some rows have none.

j_call v_call clone_size d_call cdr3_length cdr3_nt cdr3_aa
TRBJ2-3 TRBV5-5 many TRBD2 17 TGTGCCAGCAGCTTGGCAACTAGCGGGGTGAGTCGGAATACGCAGTATTTT CASSLATSGVSRNTQYF
TRBJ2-1 TRBV20-1 few . 14 TGCAGTGCTAGAAGCATCGGGACTTACAATGAGCAGTTCTTC CSARSIGTYNEQFF
TRBJ2-7 TRBV27 few . 16 TGTGCCAGCAGTTTAGGACTTCCACTGAACTCCTACGAGCAGTACTTC CASSLGLPLNSYEQYF
TRBJ2-3 TRBV15 few TRBD2 15 TGTGCCACCAGCATCGAGCGGGCGGGGGGGGATACGCAGTATTTT CATSIERAGGDTQYF
TRBJ2-3 TRBV24-1 many . 13 TGTGCCACCAGTGAGTCCTCTAGTGGTACGCAGTATTTT CATSESSSGTQYF
TRBJ2-3 TRBV7-9 few TRBD2 16 TGTGCCAGCAGCTTCCATCTAGCGGGAGGGTCAGATACGCAGTATTTT CASSFHLAGGSDTQYF
TRBJ2-5 TRBV7-9 . . 16 TGTGCCAGCAGCCCCGGGGAGGGGGCCTCTCAAGAGACCCAGTACTTC CASSPGEGASQETQYF
TRBJ2-3 TRBV6-4 many TRBD2 15 TGTGCCAGCAGTGAGAGTGGGACTAGCGGGGATACGCAGTATTTT CASSESGTSGDTQYF
TRBJ2-5 TRBV20-1 . TRBD2 14 TGCAGTGCTAGCCTTAGCGGGAGCAGAAAGACCCAGTACTTC CSASLSGSRKTQYF
TRBJ2-1 TRBV20-1 few TRBD2 15 TGCAGTGCTAGGGAACTAGCGGGCTACTACAATGAGCAGTTCTTC CSARELAGYYNEQFF
TRBJ2-1 TRBV12-3/TRBV12-4 . . 13 TGTGCCAGCAGTTTGGGACTCATCAATGAGCAGTTCTTC CASSLGLINEQFF
TRBJ1-1 TRBV29-1 many . 13 TGCAGCGTTGAGGAGGGTATAGGCACTGAAGCTTTCTTT CSVEEGIGTEAFF
TRBJ2-5 TRBV7-9 few TRBD1 14 TGTGCCAGCAGCTTAGCGACAGGGCCCGAGACCCAGTACTTC CASSLATGPETQYF
TRBJ2-4 TRBV28 few TRBD2 18 TGTGCCAGCAGTCCTGGACTAGCGGGAGGGCCAGGGGAAAACATTCAGTACTTC CASSPGLAGGPGENIQYF
TRBJ2-7 TRBV6-1 few . 11 TGTGCCAGCCCGGGACCCTACGAGCAGTACTTC CASPGPYEQYF
TRBJ2-5 TRBV6-1 few . 16 TGTGCCAGCAGTCCGAAAGGACAGATTCTACAAGAGACCCAGTACTTC CASSPKGQILQETQYF
TRBJ1-5 TRBV28 . . 14 TGTGCCAGCCGGAGGGTCTCGGGCAATCAGCCCCAGCATTTT CASRRVSGNQPQHF
TRBJ2-7 TRBV10-3 . TRBD1 15 TGTGCCATCAGTGAGTCGTGGACAGGGACCTACGAGCAGTACTTC CAISESWTGTYEQYF
TRBJ2-4 TRBV4-3 few TRBD1 16 TGCGCCAGCAGCCAAGACCAAGGACAGGGAGGAAACATTCAGTACTTC CASSQDQGQGGNIQYF
TRBJ1-2 TRBV9 . . 13 TGTGCCAGCAGCAACCGGGACGGCTGTGGCTACACCTTC CASSNRDGCGYTF
TRBJ2-1 TRBV13 few TRBD2 16 TGTGCCAGCAGCTTAATCGCTAGCGGGGGGAACAATGAGCAGTTCTTC CASSLIASGGNNEQFF
TRBJ2-7 TRBV7-3 many TRBD1 16 TGTGCCAGCAGCTTAAAGGGGCCAGGGGGCGTTTACGAGCAGTACTTC CASSLKGPGGVYEQYF
TRBJ1-2 TRBV19 . . 11 TGTGCCAGTAGAGGGAGTGATGGCTACACCTTC CASRGSDGYTF
TRBJ2-3 TRBV7-9 few . 14 TGTGCCAGCCCACGGGAGCTTCGCACAGATACGCAGTATTTT CASPRELRTDTQYF
TRBJ2-7 TRBV28 few TRBD1 15 TGTGCCAGCAGTCCTATAGAAAACAGGGGGTACGAGCAGTACTTC CASSPIENRGYEQYF
TRBJ2-2 TRBV7-2 many . 13 TGTGCCAGCAGCATCTACCTCACCGGGGAGCTGTTTTTT CASSIYLTGELFF
TRBJ2-2 TRBV5-1 few . 17 TGCGCCAGCAGCTTGGACCCAGGGGCCGCGAACACCGGGGAGCTGTTTTTT CASSLDPGAANTGELFF
TRBJ2-7 TRBV3-1 . . 15 TGTGCCAGCAGTCTACCCGGGATTGAGGCCTACGAGCAGTACTTC CASSLPGIEAYEQYF
TRBJ2-5 TRBV19 once . 13 TGTGCCAGTAGTTTGGGGGCCTTCGGAACCCAGTACTTC CASSLGAFGTQYF
TRBJ2-2 TRBV10-1 . TRBD2 16 TGCGCCAGCAGTGATTTTCAGCGGGGGAACACCGGGGAGCTGTTTTTT CASSDFQRGNTGELFF
TRBJ1-5 TRBV20-1 . . 9 TGCGGTGTGGGCCAGCCCCAGCATTTT CGVGQPQHF
TRBJ1-6 TRBV3-1 few TRBD1 15 TGTGCCAGCAGCCAAGGACAGGGGGATAATTCACCCCTCCACTTT CASSQGQGDNSPLHF
TRBJ1-5 TRBV27 . . 13 TGTGCCAGCAGTTTAGTATGGGGGCAGCCCCAGCATTTT CASSLVWGQPQHF
TRBJ2-3 TRBV7-8 many TRBD2 15 TGTGCCAGCAGCCCTGGGCGGGAGACCACAGATACGCAGTATTTT CASSPGRETTDTQYF
TRBJ1-2 TRBV6-1 once . 14 TGTGCCAGCAGAAAGGCGGGCAGCGATTATGGCTACACCTTC CASRKAGSDYGYTF
TRBJ2-2 TRBV7-3 many TRBD1 17 TGTGCCAGCAGCCTATCACAGGGGGCGATATACACCGGGGAGCTGTTTTTT CASSLSQGAIYTGELFF
TRBJ2-1 TRBV28 few . 16 TGTGCCAGCAGTTTGATCCTCAGGGGCACCTACAATGAGCAGTTCTTC CASSLILRGTYNEQFF
TRBJ2-3 TRBV7-6 many TRBD2 15 TGTGCCAGCAGCTTACTAGCGGGAAAAACAGATACGCAGTATTTT CASSLLAGKTDTQYF
TRBJ2-3 TRBV11-2 . . 15 TGTGCCAGCAGCTTAGGAAGGGGGTCGGGGTGGTCGCAGTATTTT CASSLGRGSGWSQYF
TRBJ1-2 TRBV4-3 . TRBD1 15 TGCGCCAGCAGCCAACTGGGACAGGCCGACTATGGCTACACCTTC CASSQLGQADYGYTF
TRBJ2-7 TRBV6-6 few . 14 TGTGCCAGCAGTTCCCCAGGACAGCCCTACGAGCAGTACTTC CASSSPGQPYEQYF
TRBJ2-1 TRBV24-1 . . 12 TGTGCCACCACGGGGGCCAGCGATGAGCAGTTCTTC CATTGASDEQFF
TRBJ2-1 TRBV27 . . 14 TGTGCCAGCAGTTTATTCAGGGCCCAGAATGAGCAGTTCTTC CASSLFRAQNEQFF
TRBJ2-7 TRBV28 . TRBD2 14 TGTGCCAGCAGTTTGTCTAGCGGGAAGGACGAGCAGTACTTC CASSLSSGKDEQYF
TRBJ2-1 TRBV20-1 few . 15 TGCAGTGCTAGGGATCACTACAGCTCCTACAATGAGCAGTTCTTC CSARDHYSSYNEQFF
TRBJ2-7 TRBV7-6 many . 13 TGTGCCAGCAGCTTAGAGGCGACCTACGAGCAGTACTTC CASSLEATYEQYF
TRBJ2-1 TRBV28 few TRBD1 15 TGTGCCAGCAGTCCCCAGACAGGGACCTACAATGAGCAGTTCTTC CASSPQTGTYNEQFF
TRBJ1-1 TRBV20-1 many . 12 TGCAGTGCCTTTTACCCGAACACTGAAGCTTTCTTT CSAFYPNTEAFF
TRBJ1-4 TRBV7-9 few TRBD1 14 TGTGCCAGCAACACCGGGACAGGGGCTGAAAAACTGTTTTTT CASNTGTGAEKLFF
TRBJ2-7 TRBV5-1 few TRBD1 15 TGCGCCAGCAGCTCCGGGACAGGGGCGACCTACGAGCAGTACTTC CASSSGTGATYEQYF
TRBJ2-2 TRBV11-3 . TRBD1 15 TGTGCCAGCAGTCTCGACAGGGTGGGCACCGGGGAGCTGTTTTTT CASSLDRVGTGELFF
TRBJ2-7 TRBV10-3 . TRBD2 13 TGTGCCATCCTGGGGACTAGCGACGGCGAGCAGTACTTC CAILGTSDGEQYF
TRBJ1-2 TRBV27 . TRBD1 13 TGTGCCAGCAGAAGGACAGGGGAGTATGGCTACACCTTC CASRRTGEYGYTF
TRBJ1-2 TRBV5-3 . TRBD1 17 TGTGCCAGAAGCTTCGGGACAGGGGGCGCAATGACGTATGGCTACACCTTC CARSFGTGGAMTYGYTF
TRBJ2-1 TRBV7-9 few TRBD1 14 TGTGCCAGCAGCTCGGGACAGGCGCCGAATGAGCAGTTCTTC CASSSGQAPNEQFF
TRBJ2-7 TRBV14 many . 12 TGTGCCAGCAGCCAAGATCGGTACGAGCAGTACTTC CASSQDRYEQYF
TRBJ2-1 TRBV12-3/TRBV12-4 many . 12 TGTGCCAGCAGCCATAGCGGCAATGAGCAGTTCTTC CASSHSGNEQFF